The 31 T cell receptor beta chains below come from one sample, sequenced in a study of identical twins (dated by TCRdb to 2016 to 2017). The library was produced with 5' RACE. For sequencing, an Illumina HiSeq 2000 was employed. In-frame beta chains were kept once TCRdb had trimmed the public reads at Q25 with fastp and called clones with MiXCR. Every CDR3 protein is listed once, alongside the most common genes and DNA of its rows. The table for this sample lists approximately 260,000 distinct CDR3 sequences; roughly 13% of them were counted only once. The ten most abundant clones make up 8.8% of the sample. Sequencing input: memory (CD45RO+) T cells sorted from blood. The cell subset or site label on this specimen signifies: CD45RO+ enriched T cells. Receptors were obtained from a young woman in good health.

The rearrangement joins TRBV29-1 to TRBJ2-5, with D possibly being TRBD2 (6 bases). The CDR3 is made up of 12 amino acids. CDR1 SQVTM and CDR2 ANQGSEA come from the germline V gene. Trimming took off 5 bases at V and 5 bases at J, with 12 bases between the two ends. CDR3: CSVRDSWETQYF. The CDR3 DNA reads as TGCAGCGTTAGGGACTCGTGGGAGACCCAGTACTTC.

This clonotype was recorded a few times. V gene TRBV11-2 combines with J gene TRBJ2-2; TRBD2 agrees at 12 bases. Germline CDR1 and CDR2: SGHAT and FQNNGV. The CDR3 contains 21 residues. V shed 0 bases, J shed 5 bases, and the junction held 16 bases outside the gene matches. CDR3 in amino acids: CASSLDARRASGGAWTGELFF. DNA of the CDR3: TGTGCCAGCAGCTTAGACGCCAGGCGAGCTAGCGGGGGGGCCTGGACCGGGGAGCTGTTTTTT.

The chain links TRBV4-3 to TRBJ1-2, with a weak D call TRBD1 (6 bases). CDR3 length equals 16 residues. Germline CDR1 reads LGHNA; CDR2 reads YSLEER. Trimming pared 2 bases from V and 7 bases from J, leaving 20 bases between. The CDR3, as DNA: TGCGCCAGCAGCCAAAGGGGGATACAGGGTTCGTTTGGCTACACCTTC. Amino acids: CASSQRGIQGSFGYTF.

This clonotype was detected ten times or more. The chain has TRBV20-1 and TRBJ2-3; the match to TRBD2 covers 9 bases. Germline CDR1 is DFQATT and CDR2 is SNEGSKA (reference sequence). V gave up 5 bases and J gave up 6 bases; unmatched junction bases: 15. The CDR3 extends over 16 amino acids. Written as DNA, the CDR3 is TGCAGTGCTCTCGCCCGTGGCGGGGGGGCACTGGATACGCAGTATTTT. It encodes CSALARGGGALDTQYF.

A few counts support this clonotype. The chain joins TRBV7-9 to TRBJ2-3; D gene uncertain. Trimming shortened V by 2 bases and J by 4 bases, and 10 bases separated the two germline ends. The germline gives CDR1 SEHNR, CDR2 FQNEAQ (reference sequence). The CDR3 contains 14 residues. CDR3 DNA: TGTGCCAGCAGCTTATACCCTGGGGCAGATACGCAGTATTTT. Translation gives CASSLYPGADTQYF.

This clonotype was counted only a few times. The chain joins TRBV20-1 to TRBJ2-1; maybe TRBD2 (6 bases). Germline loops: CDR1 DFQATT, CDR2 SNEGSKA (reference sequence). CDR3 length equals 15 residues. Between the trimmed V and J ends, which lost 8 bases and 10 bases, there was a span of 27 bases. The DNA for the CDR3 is TGCAGTCCGGTGCAGCCCGGGACTCAAAGCGACGAGCAGTTCTTC. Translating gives CSPVQPGTQSDEQFF.

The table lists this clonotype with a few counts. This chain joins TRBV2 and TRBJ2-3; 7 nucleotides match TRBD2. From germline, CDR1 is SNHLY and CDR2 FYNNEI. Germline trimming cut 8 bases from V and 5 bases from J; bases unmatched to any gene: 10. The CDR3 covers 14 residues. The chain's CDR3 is CASGWAGDEDTQYF. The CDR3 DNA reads TGTGCCAGCGGGTGGGCGGGAGATGAAGATACGCAGTATTTT.

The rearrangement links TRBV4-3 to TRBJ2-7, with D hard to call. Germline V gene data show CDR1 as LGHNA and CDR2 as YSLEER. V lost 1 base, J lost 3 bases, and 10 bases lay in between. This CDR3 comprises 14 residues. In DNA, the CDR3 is TGCGCCAGCAGCCAAGGAGGTGTTTTCTACGAGCAGTACTTC. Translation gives CASSQGGVFYEQYF.

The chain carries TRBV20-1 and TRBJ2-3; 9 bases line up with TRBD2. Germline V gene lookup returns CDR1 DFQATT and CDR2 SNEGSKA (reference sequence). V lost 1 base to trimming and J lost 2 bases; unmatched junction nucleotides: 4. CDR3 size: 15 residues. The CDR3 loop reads CSARGLAGPTDTQYF. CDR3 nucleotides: TGCAGTGCTAGAGGCCTAGCGGGACCCACAGATACGCAGTATTTT.

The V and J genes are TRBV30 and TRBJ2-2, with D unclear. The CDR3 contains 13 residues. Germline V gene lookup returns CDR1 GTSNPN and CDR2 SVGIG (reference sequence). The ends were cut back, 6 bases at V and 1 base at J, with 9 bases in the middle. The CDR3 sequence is CACDPRNTGELFF. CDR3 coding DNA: TGTGCCTGTGACCCCCGGAACACCGGGGAGCTGTTTTTT.

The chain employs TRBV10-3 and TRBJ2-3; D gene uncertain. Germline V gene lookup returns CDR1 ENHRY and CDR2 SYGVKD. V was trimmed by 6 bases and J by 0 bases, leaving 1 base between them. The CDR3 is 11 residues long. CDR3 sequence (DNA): TGTGCCATCAGAAGCACAGATACGCAGTATTTT. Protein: CAIRSTDTQYF.

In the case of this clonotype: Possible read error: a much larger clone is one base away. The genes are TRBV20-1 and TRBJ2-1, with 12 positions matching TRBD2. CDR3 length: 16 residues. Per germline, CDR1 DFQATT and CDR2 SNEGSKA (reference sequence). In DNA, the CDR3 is TGCTGTGCTAGAGGGGCTAGCGGGAGGGCCGCCAATGAGCAGTTCTTC. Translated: CCARGASGRAANEQFF.

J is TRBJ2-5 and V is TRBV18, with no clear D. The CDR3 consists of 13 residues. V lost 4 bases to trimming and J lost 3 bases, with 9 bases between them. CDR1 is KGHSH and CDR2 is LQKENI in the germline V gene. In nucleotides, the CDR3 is TGTGCCAGCTCACGGGGATTCGAAGAGACCCAGTACTTC. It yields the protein CASSRGFEETQYF.

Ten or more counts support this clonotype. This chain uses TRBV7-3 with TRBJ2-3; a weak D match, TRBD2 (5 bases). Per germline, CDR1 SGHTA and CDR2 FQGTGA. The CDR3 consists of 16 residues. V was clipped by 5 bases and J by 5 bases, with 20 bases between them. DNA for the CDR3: TGTGCCAGCAGCCCCCAAAGTCTGCGGGCCGGAGATACGCAGTATTTT. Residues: CASSPQSLRAGDTQYF.

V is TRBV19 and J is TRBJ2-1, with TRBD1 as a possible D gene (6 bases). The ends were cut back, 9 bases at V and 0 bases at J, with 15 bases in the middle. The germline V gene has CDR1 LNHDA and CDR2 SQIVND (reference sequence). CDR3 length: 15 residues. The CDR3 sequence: CASSTGQSSYNEQFF. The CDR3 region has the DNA TGTGCCAGCTCTACGGGACAAAGCTCCTACAATGAGCAGTTCTTC.

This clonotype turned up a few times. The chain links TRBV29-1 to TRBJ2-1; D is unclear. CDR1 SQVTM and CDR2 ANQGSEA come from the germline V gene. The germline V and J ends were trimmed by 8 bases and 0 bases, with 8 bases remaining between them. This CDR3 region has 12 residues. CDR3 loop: CSSLASYNEQFF. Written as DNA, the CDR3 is TGCAGCTCTCTTGCCTCCTACAATGAGCAGTTCTTC.

In nucleotides, the CDR3 is TGCGCCAGCAGCCGCTCGTTCTCCTCTAGGGGAAAAGGCTACAATGAGCAGTTCTTC. Translated: CASSRSFSSRGKGYNEQFF. The rearrangement joins TRBV4-3 to TRBJ2-1; D is perhaps TRBD1 (5 bases). This CDR3 is built from 19 residues. Germline CDR1 and CDR2: LGHNA and YSLEER. Trimming removed 4 bases from V and 3 bases from J, with 25 bases in between.

The CDR3 region is CASRPPKGTTDTQYF. The CDR3 nucleotides read TGTGCCAGCAGACCCCCAAAGGGAACGACAGATACGCAGTATTTT. The rearrangement uses TRBV6-2 or TRBV6-3 and TRBJ2-3; no clear D. V dropped 6 bases and J dropped 3 bases, with 16 bases sitting between them. This CDR3 spans 15 amino acids. CDR1 and CDR2 (germline): MNHEY, SVGEGT.

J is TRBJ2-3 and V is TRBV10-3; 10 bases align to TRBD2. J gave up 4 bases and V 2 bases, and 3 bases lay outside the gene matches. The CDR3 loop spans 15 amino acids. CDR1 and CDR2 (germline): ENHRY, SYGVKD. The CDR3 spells CAISEGLAAPDTQYF. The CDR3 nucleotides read TGTGCCATCAGTGAGGGACTAGCGGCCCCAGATACGCAGTATTTT.

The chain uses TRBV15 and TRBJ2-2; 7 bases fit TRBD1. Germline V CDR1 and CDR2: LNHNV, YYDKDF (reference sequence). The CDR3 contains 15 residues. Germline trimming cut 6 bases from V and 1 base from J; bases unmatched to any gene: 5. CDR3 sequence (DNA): TGTGCCACCAGGGTGGGGGACAGGAACACCGGGGAGCTGTTTTTT. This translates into CATRVGDRNTGELFF.

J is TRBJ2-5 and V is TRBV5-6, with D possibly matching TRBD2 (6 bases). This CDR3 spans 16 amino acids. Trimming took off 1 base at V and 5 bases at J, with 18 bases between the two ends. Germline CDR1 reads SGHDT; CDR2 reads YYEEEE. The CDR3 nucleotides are TGTGCCAGCAGCTTGCCTCCGGGCCAAAGCGGGGAGACCCAGTACTTC. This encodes CASSLPPGQSGETQYF.

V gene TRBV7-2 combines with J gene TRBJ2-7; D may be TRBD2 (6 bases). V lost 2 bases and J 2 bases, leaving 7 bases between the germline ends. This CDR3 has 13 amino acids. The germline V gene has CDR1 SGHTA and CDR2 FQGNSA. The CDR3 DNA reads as TGTGCCAGCAGCTTAAGGGAGGCCTACGAGCAGTACTTC. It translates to CASSLREAYEQYF.

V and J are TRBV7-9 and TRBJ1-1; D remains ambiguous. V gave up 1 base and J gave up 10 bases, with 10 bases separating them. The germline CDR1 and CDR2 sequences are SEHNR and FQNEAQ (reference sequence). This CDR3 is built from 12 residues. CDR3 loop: CASSLGTSGAFF. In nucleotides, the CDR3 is TGTGCCAGCAGCTTAGGTACCTCTGGAGCTTTCTTT. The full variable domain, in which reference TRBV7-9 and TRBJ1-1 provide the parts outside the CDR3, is DTGVSQNPRHKITKRGQNVTFRCDPISEHNRLYWYRQTLGQGPEFLTYFQNEAQLEKSRLLSDRFSAERPKGSFSTLEIQRTEQGDSAMYLCASSLGTSGAFFGQGTRLTVV.

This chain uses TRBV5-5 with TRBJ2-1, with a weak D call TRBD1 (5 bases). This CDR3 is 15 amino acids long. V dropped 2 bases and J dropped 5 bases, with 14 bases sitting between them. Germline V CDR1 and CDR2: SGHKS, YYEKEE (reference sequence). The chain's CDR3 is CASSFPGHRDNEQFF. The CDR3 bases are TGTGCCAGCAGCTTTCCAGGGCATCGGGACAATGAGCAGTTCTTC.

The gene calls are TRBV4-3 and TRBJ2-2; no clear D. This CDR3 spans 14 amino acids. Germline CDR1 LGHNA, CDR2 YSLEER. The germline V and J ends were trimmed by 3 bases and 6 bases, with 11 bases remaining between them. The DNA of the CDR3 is TGCGCCAGCAGCCAGTCTGGTCGGGCCGGGGAGCTGTTTTTT. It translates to CASSQSGRAGELFF.

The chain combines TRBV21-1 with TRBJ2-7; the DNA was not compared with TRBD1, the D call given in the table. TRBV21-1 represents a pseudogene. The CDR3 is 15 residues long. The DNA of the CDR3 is TGTGCCAGCAGCACCGGGGGACAGTCCCTCTACGAGCAGTACTTC. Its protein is CASSTGGQSLYEQYF.

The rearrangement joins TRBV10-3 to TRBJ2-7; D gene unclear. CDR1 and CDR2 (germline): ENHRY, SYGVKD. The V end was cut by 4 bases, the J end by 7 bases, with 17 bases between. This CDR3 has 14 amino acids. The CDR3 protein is CAISVDGRAVEQYF. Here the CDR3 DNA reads TGTGCCATCAGTGTGGACGGCCGGGCAGTTGAGCAGTACTTC.

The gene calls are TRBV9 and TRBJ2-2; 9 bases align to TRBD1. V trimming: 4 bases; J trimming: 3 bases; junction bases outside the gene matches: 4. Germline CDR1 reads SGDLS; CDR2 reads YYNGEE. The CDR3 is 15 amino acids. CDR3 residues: CASSTRDRDTGELFF. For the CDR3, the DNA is TGTGCCAGCAGCACGCGGGACAGGGACACCGGGGAGCTGTTTTTT.

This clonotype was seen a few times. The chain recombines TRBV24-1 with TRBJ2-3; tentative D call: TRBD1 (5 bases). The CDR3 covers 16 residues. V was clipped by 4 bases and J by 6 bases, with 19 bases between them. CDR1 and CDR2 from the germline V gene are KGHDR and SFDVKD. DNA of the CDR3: TGTGCCACCAGTGACCGTCAAGGGGATACGGCTGATACGCAGTATTTT. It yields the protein CATSDRQGDTADTQYF.

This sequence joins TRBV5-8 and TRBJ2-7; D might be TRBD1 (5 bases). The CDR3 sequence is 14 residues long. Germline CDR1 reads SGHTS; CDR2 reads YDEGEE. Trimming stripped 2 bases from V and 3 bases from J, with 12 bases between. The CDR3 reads CASSLGDSFYEQYF. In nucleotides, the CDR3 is TGTGCCAGCAGCTTAGGCGACAGTTTCTACGAGCAGTACTTC.

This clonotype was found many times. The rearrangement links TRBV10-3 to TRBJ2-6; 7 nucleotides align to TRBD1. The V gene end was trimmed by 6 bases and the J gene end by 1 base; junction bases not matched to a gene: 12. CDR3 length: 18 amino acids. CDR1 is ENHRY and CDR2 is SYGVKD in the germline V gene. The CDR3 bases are TGTGCCATCAGGACCGGACAGGCCCTACTTTCTGGGGCCAACGTCCTGACTTTC. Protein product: CAIRTGQALLSGANVLTF.